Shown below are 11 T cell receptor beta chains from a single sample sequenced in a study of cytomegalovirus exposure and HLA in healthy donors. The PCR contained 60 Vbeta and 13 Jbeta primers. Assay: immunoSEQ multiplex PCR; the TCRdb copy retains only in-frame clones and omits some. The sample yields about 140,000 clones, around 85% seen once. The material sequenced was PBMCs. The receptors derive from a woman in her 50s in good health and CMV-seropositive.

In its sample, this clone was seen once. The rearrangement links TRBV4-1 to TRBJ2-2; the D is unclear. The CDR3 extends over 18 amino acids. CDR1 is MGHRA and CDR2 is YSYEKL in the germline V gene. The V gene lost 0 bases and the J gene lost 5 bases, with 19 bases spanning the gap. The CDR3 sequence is CASSQDIGDTRGTGELFF. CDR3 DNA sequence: TGCGCCAGCAGCCAAGATATCGGCGACACCCGTGGGACCGGGGAGCTGTTTTTT.

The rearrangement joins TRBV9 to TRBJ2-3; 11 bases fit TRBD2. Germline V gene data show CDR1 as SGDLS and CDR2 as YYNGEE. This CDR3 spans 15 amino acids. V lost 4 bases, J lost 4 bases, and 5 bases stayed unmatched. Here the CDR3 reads CASSFRTSGSDTQYF. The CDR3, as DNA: TGTGCCAGCAGCTTTCGGACTAGCGGGTCAGATACGCAGTATTTT.

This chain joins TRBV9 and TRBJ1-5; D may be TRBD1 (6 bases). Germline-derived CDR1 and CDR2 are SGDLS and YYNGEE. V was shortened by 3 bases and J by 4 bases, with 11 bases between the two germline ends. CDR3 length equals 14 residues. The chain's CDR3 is CASSDSGVNQPQHF. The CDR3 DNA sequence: TGTGCCAGCAGCGACTCAGGGGTAAATCAGCCCCAGCATTTT.

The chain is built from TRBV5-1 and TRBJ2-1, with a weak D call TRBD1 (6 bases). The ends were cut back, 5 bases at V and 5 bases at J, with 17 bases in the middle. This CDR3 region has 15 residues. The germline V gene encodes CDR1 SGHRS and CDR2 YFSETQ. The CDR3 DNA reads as TGCGCCAGCAGTACAGGGACCTTCGGAAACAATGAGCAGTTCTTC. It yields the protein CASSTGTFGNNEQFF.

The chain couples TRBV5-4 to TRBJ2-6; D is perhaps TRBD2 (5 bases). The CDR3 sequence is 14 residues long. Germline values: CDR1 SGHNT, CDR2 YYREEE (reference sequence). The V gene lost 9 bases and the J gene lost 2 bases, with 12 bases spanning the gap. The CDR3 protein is CAIPFGAGANVLTF. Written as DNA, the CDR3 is TGTGCCATCCCCTTCGGGGCTGGGGCCAACGTCCTGACTTTC.

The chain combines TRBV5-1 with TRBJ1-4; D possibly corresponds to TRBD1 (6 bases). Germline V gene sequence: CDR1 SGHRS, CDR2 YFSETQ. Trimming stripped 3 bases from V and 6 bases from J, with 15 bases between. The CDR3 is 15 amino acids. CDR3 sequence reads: CASSSTGSRDEKLFF. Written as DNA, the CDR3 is TGCGCCAGCAGCTCAACAGGGTCTCGGGATGAAAAACTGTTTTTT.

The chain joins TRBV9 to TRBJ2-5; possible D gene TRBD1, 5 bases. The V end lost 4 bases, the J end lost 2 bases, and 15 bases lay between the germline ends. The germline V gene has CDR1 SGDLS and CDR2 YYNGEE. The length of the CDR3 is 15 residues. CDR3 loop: CASSTPLGQQETQYF. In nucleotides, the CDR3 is TGTGCCAGCAGCACCCCCTTGGGGCAGCAAGAGACCCAGTACTTC.

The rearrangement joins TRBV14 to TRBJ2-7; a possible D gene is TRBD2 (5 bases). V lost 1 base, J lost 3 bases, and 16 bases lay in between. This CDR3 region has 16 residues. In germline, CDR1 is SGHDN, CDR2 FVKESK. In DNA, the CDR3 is TGTGCCAGCAGCCAAGTCTATGGCGGGCGCTACTACGAGCAGTACTTC. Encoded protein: CASSQVYGGRYYEQYF.

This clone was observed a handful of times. Here the CDR3 DNA reads TGTGCCAGCAGCTTCGGTACAGGGCGGGAGCAGTACTTC. Amino acid sequence: CASSFGTGREQYF. This rearrangement joins TRBV5-4 to TRBJ2-7, with a tentative D call TRBD1 (6 bases). The CDR3 covers 13 residues. Germline CDR1 reads SGHNT; CDR2 reads YYREEE (reference sequence). The V gene lost 2 bases and the J gene lost 7 bases, with 13 bases spanning the gap.

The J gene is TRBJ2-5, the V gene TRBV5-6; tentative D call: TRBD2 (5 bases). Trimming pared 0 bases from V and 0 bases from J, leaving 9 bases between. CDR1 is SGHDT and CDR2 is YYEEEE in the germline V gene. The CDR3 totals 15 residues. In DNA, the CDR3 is TGTGCCAGCAGCTTGGCCCGGGATTACCAAGAGACCCAGTACTTC. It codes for CASSLARDYQETQYF.

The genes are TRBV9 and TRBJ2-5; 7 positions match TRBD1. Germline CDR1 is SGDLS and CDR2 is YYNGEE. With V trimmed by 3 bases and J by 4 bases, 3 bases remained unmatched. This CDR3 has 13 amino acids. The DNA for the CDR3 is TGTGCCAGCAGCGGACAGGGCCTAGAGACCCAGTACTTC. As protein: CASSGQGLETQYF.